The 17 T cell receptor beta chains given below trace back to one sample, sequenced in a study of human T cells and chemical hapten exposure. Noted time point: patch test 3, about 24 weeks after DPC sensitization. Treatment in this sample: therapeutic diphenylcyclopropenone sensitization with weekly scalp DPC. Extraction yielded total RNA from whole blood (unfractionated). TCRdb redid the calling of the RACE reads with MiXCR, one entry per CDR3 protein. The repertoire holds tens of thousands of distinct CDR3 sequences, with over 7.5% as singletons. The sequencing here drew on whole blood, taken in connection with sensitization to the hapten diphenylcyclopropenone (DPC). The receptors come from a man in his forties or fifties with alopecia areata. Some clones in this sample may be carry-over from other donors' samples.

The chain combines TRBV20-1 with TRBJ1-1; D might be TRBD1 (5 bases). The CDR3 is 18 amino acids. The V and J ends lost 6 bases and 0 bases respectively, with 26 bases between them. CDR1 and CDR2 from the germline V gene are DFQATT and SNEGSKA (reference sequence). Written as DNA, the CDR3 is TGCAGTGCCCCTCGGTTGGGGAGTACGGGGCACATGAACACTGAAGCTTTCTTT. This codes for CSAPRLGSTGHMNTEAFF.

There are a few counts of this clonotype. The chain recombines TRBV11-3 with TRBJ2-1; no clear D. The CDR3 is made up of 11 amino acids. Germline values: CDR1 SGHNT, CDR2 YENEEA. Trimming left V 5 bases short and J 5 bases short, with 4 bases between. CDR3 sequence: CASSAHNEQFF. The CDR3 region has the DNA TGTGCCAGCAGCGCCCACAATGAGCAGTTCTTC.

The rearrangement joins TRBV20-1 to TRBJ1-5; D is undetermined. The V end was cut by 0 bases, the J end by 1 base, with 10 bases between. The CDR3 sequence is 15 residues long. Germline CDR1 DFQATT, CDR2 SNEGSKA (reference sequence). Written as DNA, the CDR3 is TGCAGTGCTAGAGATCTGGGTGGCAGCAATCAGCCCCAGCATTTT. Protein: CSARDLGGSNQPQHF.

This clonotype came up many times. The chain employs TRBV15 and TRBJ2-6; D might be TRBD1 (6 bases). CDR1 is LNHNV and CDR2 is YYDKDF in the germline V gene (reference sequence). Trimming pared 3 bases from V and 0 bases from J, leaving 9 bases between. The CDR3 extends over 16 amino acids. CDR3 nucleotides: TGTGCCACCAGCAGGGGGGCAAGCTCTGGGGCCAACGTCCTGACTTTC. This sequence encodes CATSRGASSGANVLTF.

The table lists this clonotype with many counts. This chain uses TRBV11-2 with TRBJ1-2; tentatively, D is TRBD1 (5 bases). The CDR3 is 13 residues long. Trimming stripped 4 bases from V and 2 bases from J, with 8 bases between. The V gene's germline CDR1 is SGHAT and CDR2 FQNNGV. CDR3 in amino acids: CASSYDSNYGYTF. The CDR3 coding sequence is TGTGCCAGCAGCTATGACAGCAACTATGGCTACACCTTC.

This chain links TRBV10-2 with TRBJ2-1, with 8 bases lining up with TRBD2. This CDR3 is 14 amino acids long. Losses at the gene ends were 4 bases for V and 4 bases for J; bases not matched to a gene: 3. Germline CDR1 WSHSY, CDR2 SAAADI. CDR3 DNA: TGCGCCAGCAGTGGACTAGCGTCTTACAATGAGCAGTTCTTC. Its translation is CASSGLASYNEQFF.

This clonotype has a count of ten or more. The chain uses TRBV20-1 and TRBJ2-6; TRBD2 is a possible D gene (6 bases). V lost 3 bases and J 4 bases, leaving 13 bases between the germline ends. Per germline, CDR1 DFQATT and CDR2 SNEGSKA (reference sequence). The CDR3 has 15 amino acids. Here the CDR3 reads CSARLRGGGANVLTF. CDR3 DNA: TGCAGTGCTAGGCTACGGGGAGGAGGGGCCAACGTCCTGACTTTC.

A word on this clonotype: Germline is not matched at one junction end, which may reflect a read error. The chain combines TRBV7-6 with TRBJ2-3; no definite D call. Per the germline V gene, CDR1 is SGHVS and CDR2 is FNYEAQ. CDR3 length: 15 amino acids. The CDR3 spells CVSSSTALKTDTQYF. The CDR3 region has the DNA TGTGTCAGCAGCTCCACCGCCCTCAAAACAGATACGCAGTATTTT.

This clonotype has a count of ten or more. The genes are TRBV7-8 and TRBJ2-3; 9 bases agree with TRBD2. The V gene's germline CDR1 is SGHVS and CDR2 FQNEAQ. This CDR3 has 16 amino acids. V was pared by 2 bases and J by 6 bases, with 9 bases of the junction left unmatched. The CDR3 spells CASSLWASGMRDTQYF. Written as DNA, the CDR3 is TGTGCCAGCAGCTTATGGGCTAGCGGGATGCGGGATACGCAGTATTTT. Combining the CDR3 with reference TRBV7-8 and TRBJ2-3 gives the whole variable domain GAGVSQSPRYKVAKRGQDVALRCDPISGHVSLFWYQQALGQGPEFLTYFQNEAQLDKSGLPSDRFFAERPEGSVSTLKIQRTQQEDSAVYLCASSLWASGMRDTQYFGPGTRLTVL.

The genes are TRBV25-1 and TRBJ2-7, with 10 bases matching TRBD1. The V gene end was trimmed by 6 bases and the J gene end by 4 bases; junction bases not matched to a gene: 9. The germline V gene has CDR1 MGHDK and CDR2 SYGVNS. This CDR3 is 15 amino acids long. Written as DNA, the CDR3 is TGTGCCAGCAGCGGGGCCGGGACAGGGGTTTACGAGCAGTACTTC. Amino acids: CASSGAGTGVYEQYF.

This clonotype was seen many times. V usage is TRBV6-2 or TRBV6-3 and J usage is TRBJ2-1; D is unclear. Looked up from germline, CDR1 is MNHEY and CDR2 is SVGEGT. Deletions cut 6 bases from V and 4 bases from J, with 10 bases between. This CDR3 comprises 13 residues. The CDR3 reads CASSYNSYNEQFF. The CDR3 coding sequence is TGTGCCAGCAGCTATAACAGTTACAATGAGCAGTTCTTC.

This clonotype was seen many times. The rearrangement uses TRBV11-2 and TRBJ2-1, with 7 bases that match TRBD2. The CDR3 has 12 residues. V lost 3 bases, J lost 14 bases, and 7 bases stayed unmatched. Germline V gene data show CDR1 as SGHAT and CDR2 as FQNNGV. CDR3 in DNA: TGTGCCAGCAGCTTCGAGGGAGGGAAAGAGTTCTTC. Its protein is CASSFEGGKEFF.

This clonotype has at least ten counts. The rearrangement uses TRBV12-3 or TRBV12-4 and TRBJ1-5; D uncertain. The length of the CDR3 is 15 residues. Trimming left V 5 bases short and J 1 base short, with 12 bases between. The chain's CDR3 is CASSVFVGSNQPQHF. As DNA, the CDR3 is TGTGCCAGCAGTGTTTTCGTTGGAAGCAATCAGCCCCAGCATTTT.

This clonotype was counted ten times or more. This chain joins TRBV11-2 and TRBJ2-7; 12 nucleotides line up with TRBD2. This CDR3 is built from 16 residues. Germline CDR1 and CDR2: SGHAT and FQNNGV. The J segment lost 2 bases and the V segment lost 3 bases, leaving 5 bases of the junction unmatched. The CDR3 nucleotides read TGTGCCAGCAGCTTGACTAGCGGGGGCACGCCCTACGAGCAGTACTTC. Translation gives CASSLTSGGTPYEQYF.

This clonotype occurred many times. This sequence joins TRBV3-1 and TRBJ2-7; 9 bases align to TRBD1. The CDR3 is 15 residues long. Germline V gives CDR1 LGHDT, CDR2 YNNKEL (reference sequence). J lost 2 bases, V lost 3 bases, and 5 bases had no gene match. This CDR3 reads CASSQAGTGPYEQYF. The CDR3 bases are TGTGCCAGCAGCCAGGCCGGGACAGGGCCCTACGAGCAGTACTTC.

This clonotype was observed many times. The CDR3 loop reads CAWRLAGVVSTGELFF. CDR3 DNA sequence: TGTGCCTGGAGACTAGCGGGAGTGGTTAGCACCGGGGAGCTGTTTTTT. The chain links TRBV30 to TRBJ2-2, with 11 bases fitting TRBD2. V trimming: 3 bases; J trimming: 4 bases; junction bases outside the gene matches: 7. The CDR3 runs 16 residues. The V gene's germline CDR1 is GTSNPN and CDR2 SVGIG (reference sequence).

CDR3 residues: CSVGPRRAAYEQYF. DNA for the CDR3: TGCAGCGTTGGACCGCGCAGAGCAGCCTACGAGCAGTACTTC. The chain recombines TRBV29-1 with TRBJ2-7; D unclear. Germline V lookup: CDR1 SQVTM, CDR2 ANQGSEA. The CDR3 spans 14 residues. V was trimmed by 4 bases and J by 2 bases, leaving 15 bases between them.